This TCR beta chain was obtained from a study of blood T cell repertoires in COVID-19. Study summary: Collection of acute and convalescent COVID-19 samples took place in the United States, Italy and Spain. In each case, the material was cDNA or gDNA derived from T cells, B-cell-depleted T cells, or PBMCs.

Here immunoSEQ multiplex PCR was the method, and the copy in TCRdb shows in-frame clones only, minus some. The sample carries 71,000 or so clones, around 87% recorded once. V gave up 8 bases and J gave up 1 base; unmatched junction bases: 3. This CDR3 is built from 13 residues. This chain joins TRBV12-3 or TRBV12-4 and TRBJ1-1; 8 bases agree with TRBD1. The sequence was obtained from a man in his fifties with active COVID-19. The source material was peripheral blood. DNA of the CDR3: TGTGCCAGCCAGGGGGCGAGGAACACTGAAGCTTTCTTT. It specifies CASQGARNTEAFF.